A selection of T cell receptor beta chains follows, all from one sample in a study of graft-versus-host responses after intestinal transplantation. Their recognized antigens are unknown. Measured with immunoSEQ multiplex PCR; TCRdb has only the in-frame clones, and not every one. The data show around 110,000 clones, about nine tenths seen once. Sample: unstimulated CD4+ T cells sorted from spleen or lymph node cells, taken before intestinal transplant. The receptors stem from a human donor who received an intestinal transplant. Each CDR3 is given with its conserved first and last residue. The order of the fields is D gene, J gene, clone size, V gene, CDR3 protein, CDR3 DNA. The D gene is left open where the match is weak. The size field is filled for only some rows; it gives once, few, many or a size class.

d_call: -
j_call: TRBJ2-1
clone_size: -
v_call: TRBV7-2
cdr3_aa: CASSHPLGGASYNEQFF
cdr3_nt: TGTGCCAGCAGCCACCCCTTGGGGGGGGCGAGTTACAATGAGCAGTTCTTC

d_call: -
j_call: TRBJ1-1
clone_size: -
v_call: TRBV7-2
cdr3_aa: CASSLLRNTEAFF
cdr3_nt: TGTGCCAGCAGCTTACTAAGGAACACTGAAGCTTTCTTT

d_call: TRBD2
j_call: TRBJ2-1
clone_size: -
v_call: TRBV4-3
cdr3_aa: CASSQTSGNYNEQFF
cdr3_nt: TGCGCCAGCAGCCAGACTAGCGGCAACTACAATGAGCAGTTCTTC

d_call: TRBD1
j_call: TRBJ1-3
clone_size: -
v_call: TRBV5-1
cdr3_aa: CASSSAQQGAGNTIYF
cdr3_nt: TGCGCCAGCAGCTCGGCCCAACAGGGGGCGGGAAACACCATATATTTT

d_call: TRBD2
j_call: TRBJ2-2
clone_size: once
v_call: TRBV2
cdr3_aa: CASSEARLAGEAGELFF
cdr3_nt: TGTGCCAGCAGTGAAGCGCGGCTAGCGGGAGAGGCCGGGGAGCTGTTTTTT

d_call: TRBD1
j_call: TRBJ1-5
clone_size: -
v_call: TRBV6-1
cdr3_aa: CASRTQGYSNQPQHF
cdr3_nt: TGTGCCAGCAGAACACAGGGGTACAGCAATCAGCCCCAGCATTTT

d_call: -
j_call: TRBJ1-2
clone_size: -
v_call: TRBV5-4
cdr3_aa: CASEMLPGKTYGYTF
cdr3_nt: TGTGCCAGCGAGATGTTACCAGGAAAGACCTATGGCTACACCTTC

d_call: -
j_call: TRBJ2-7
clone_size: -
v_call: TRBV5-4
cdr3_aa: CASSLRRDGGEQYF
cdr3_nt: TGTGCCAGCAGCTTGCGCCGGGACGGGGGCGAGCAGTACTTC

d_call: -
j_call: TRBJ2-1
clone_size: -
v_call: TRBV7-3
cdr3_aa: CASSFPGSSYNEQFF
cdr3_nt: TGTGCCAGCAGCTTTCCAGGGTCCTCCTACAATGAGCAGTTCTTC

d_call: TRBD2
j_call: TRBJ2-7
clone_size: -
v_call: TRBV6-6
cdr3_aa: CASTTSGRYEQYF
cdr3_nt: TGTGCCAGCACCACTAGCGGGAGGTACGAGCAGTACTTC

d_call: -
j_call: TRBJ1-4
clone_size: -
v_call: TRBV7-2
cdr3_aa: CASSLAGHINEKLFF
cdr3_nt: TGTGCCAGCAGCTTAGCGGGACATATTAATGAAAAACTGTTTTTT

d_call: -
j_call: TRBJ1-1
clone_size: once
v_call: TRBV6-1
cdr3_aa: CASSFITEAFF
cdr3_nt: TGTGCCAGCAGTTTCATCACTGAAGCTTTCTTT

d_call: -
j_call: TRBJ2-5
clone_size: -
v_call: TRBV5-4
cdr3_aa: CASSRTAQETQYF
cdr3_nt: TGTGCCAGCAGCCGGACAGCCCAAGAGACCCAGTACTTC

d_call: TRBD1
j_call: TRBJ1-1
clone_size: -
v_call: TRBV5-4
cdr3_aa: CASSPGQGGTEAFF
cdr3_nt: TGTGCCAGCAGCCCCGGACAGGGAGGAACTGAAGCTTTCTTT

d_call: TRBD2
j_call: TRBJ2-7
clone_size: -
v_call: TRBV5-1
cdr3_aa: CASSFQREAPYEQYF
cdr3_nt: TGCGCCAGCAGCTTTCAGCGGGAGGCCCCCTACGAGCAGTACTTC

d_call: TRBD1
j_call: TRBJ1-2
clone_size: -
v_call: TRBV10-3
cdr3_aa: CAITKGTAIDGYTF
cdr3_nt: TGTGCCATCACAAAAGGGACAGCGATTGATGGCTACACCTTC

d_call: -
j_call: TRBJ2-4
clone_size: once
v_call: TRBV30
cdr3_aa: CACRVSSKNIQYF
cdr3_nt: TGTGCCTGCAGGGTTAGTTCCAAAAACATTCAGTACTTC

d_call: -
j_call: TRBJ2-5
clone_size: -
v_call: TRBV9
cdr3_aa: CASSVGGRLQETQYF
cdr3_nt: TGTGCCAGCAGCGTAGGAGGGCGCCTCCAAGAGACCCAGTACTTC

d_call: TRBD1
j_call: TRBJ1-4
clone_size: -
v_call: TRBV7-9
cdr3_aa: CASSSGQGPEKLFF
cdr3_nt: TGTGCCAGCAGCTCCGGACAGGGCCCCGAAAAACTGTTTTTT

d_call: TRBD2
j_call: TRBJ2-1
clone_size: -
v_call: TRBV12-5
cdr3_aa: CASGLVRGVFTYNEQFF
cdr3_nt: TGTGCTAGTGGTTTGGTCCGGGGGGTGTTTACCTACAATGAGCAGTTCTTC

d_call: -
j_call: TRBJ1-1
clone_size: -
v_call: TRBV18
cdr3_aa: CASSPRDTPNEAFF
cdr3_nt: TGTGCCAGCTCACCACGCGACACTCCGAATGAAGCTTTCTTT

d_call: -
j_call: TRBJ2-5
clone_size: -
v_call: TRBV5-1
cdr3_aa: CASSLYPEEARETQYF
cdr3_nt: TGCGCCAGCAGCTTGTACCCGGAGGAGGCGCGGGAGACCCAGTACTTC

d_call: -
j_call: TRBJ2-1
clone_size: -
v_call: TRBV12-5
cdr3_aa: CASGSDGRKEFF
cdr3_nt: TGTGCTAGTGGTTCCGATGGGAGAAAGGAGTTCTTC

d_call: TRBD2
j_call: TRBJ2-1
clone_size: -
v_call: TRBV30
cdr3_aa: CAWSVFSSGYNEQFF
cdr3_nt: TGTGCCTGGAGCGTGTTTTCTAGCGGATACAATGAGCAGTTCTTC

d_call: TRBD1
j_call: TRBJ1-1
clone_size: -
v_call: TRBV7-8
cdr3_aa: CASSLKEGQGGWLNTEAFF
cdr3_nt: TGTGCCAGCAGCTTGAAGGAAGGACAGGGAGGATGGCTGAACACTGAAGCTTTCTTT

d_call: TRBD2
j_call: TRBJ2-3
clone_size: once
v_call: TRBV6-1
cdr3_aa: CASSVGTSWVADTQYF
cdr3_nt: TGTGCCAGCAGTGTCGGGACTAGCTGGGTCGCAGATACGCAGTATTTT

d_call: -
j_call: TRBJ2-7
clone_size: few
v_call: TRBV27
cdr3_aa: CASSRQAPYEQYF
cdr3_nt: TGTGCCAGCAGTAGACAGGCCCCCTACGAGCAGTACTTC

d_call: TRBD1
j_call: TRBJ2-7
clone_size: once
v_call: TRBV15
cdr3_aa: CATSGLGQGAGEQYF
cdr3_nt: TGTGCCACCAGCGGATTAGGACAGGGGGCGGGGGAGCAGTACTTC

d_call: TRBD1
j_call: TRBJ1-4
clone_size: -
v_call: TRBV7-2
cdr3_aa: CASSLVQGWGNEKLFF
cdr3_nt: TGTGCCAGCAGCTTGGTACAGGGGTGGGGTAATGAAAAACTGTTTTTT

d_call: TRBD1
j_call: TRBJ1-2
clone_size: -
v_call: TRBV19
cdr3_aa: CASSIWKQGARGYTF
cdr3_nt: TGTGCCAGTAGTATATGGAAACAGGGGGCTCGTGGCTACACCTTC

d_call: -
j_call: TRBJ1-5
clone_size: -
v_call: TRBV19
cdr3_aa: CASSIITGLSNQPQHF
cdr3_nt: TGTGCCAGTAGTATTATAACAGGGCTTAGCAATCAGCCCCAGCATTTT

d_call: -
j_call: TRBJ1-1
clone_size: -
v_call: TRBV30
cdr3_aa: CAWSHLNEAFF
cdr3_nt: TGTGCCTGGAGCCACTTAAATGAAGCTTTCTTT

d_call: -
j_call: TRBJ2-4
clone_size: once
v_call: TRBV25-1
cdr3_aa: CASSRGGLAKNIQYF
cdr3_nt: TGTGCCAGCAGTAGGGGGGGACTAGCCAAAAACATTCAGTACTTC

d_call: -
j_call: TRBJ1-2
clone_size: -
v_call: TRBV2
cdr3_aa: CASDPRAKYGYTF
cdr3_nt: TGTGCCAGCGATCCCAGGGCCAAATATGGCTACACCTTC

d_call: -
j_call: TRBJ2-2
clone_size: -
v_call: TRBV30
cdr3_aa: CAWSVSSTGELFF
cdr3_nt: TGTGCCTGGAGTGTTTCCTCCACCGGGGAGCTGTTTTTT

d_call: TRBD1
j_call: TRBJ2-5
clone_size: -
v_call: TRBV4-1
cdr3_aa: CASSQDSQGAETQYF
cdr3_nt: TGCGCCAGCAGCCAAGATTCCCAGGGGGCAGAGACCCAGTACTTC

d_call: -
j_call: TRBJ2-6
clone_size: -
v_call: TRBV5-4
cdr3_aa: CASSQGTRGSGANVLTF
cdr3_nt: TGTGCCAGCAGCCAAGGCACCCGGGGCTCTGGGGCCAACGTCCTGACTTTC